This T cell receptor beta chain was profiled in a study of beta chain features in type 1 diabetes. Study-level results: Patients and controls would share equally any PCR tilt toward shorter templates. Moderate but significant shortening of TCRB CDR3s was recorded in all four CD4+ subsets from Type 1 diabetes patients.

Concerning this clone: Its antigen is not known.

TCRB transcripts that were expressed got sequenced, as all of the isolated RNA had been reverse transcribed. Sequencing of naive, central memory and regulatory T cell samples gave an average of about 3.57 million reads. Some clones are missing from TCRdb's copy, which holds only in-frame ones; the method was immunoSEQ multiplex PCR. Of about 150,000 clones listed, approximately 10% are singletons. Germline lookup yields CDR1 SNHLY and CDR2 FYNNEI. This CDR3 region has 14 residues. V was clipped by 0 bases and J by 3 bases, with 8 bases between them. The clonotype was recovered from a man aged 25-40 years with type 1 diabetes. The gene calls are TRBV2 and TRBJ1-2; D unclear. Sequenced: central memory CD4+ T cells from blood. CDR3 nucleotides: TGTGCCAGCAGTGAAGCGTGGCGGGACTATGGCTACACCTTC. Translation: CASSEAWRDYGYTF.